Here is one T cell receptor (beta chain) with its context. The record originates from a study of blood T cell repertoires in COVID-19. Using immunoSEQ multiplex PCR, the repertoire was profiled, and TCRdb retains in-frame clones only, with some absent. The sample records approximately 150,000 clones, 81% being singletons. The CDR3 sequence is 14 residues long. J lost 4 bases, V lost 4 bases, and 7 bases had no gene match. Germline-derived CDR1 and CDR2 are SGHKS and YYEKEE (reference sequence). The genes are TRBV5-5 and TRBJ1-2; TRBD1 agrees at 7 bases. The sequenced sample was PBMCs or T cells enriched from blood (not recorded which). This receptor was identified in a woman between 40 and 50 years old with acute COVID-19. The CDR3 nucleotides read TGTGCCAGCAGCCCCGGGACAGCAGTCTATGGCTACACCTTC. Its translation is CASSPGTAVYGYTF.